This TCR beta chain was observed in a study of blood T cell repertoires in COVID-19. The CDR3 runs to 16 residues. Germline assignment: CDR1 SGHTA and CDR2 FQGNSA. J gave up 3 bases and V 4 bases, and 7 bases lay outside the gene matches. Repertoires were generated with immunoSEQ multiplex PCR, while TCRdb's copy carries only in-frame clones and drops some. The data contain 70,000 to 100,000 clones, approximately 86% of them singletons. The sequencing sample was made of peripheral blood. The sequence was obtained from an elderly man with active or convalescent COVID-19. The chain is built from TRBV7-2 and TRBJ1-5, with 9 bases aligning to TRBD1. The chain's CDR3 is CASSSPGQGYNQPQHF. For the CDR3, the DNA is TGTGCCAGCAGCTCCCCGGGACAGGGATACAATCAGCCCCAGCATTTT.